The clone carrying this TCR beta chain was counted at least ten times. What it binds is unknown. This sample is drawn from a study of neurological immune-mediated disorders. Each TCR transcript was tagged with a 10-nucleotide random UMI during 5'RACE. TCRdb processed the 5' RACE reads anew with MiXCR; each CDR3 protein has one entry. The table includes about 69,000 distinct CDR3 sequences, approximately 4.1% detected once. Whole-study findings and limits: HTLV-1-associated myelopathy led in TCR clonal expansion, while multiple sclerosis ranked lowest, below healthy controls.

The unsorted libraries were produced from 2 million PBMCs held at -80 C. The material sequenced was PBMCs. The sequence was obtained from a man aged 25-40 years with multiple sclerosis.

CDR3 loop: CASSSGQLSSYEQYF. Written as DNA, the CDR3 is TGTGCCAGCAGCTCGGGACAGTTAAGCTCCTACGAGCAGTACTTC. V usage is TRBV7-9 and J usage is TRBJ2-7; 7 positions agree with TRBD1. CDR1 SEHNR and CDR2 FQNEAQ come from the germline V gene (reference sequence). CDR3 length: 15 residues. V gave up 4 bases and J gave up 0 bases; unmatched junction bases: 6.